This entry describes one T cell receptor (beta chain). Its antigen is still unknown. This specimen belongs to a study of Graves' ophthalmopathy and Graves' hyperthyroidism. The CDR3 spans 16 residues. The V segment lost 10 bases and the J segment 0 bases; nucleotides outside the gene matches: 9. Study findings and constraints: Also, most clonotypes expanded in the thyroid above 0.001 frequency appeared in blood.

RNA served as the template for amplifying TCR beta CDR3 regions. First-round RT-PCR used HTBI primers; second-round multiplex PCR followed. TCRdb reprocessed the multiplex PCR reads via MiXCR and lists one record per CDR3 protein. The repertoire holds under 200,000 distinct CDR3 sequences, more than 30% seen once, with 4.5% to 6% in the top ten. Material for sequencing was peripheral blood. This clonotype was obtained from a woman aged 35 to 49 with Graves' ophthalmopathy. The chain carries TRBV12-3 or TRBV12-4 and TRBJ1-1; 12 positions match TRBD1. The chain's CDR3 is CATSPGQGALNTEAFF. DNA of the CDR3: TGTGCCACCTCACCGGGACAGGGGGCTTTGAACACTGAAGCTTTCTTT.